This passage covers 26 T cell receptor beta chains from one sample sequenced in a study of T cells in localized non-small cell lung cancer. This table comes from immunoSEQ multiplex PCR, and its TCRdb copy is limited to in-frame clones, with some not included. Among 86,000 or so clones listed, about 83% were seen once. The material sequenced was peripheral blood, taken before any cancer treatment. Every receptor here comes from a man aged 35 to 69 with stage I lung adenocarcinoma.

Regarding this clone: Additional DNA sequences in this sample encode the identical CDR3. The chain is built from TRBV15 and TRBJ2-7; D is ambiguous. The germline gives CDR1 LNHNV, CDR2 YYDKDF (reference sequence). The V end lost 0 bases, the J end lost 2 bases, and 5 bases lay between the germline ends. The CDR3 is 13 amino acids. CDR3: CATSRDLAYEQYF. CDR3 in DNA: TGTGCCACCAGCAGAGATCTAGCCTACGAGCAGTACTTC.

The CDR3 here is CASRRGQGHYGYTF. The CDR3 coding sequence is TGTGCCAGCAGGCGTGGACAGGGGCACTATGGCTACACCTTC. The chain recombines TRBV6-5 with TRBJ1-2, with TRBD1 identical over 9 bases. This CDR3 region has 14 residues. The V segment lost 6 bases and the J segment 3 bases; nucleotides outside the gene matches: 5. CDR1 and CDR2 (germline): MNHEY, SVGAGI.

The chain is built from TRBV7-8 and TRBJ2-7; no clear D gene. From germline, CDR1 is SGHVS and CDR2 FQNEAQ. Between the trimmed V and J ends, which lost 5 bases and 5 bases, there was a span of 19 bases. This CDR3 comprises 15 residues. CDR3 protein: CASSPLWTPGDEQYF. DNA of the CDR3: TGTGCCAGCAGCCCCTTATGGACCCCCGGCGACGAGCAGTACTTC.

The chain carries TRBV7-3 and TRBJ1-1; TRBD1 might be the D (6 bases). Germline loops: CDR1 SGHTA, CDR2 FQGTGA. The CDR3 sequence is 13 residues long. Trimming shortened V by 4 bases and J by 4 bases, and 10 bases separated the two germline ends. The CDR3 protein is CASSSQGPTEAFF. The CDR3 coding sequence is TGTGCCAGCAGCTCACAGGGTCCCACTGAAGCTTTCTTT.

CDR3 sequence reads: CASSVQPQETQYF. CDR3 sequence (DNA): TGTGCCAGCAGCGTCCAGCCCCAAGAGACCCAGTACTTC. The V call is TRBV9, the J call TRBJ2-5; D gene ambiguous. V shed 2 bases and J shed 1 base, with 6 bases lying between them. This CDR3 comprises 13 residues. CDR1 and CDR2 from the germline V gene are SGDLS and YYNGEE.

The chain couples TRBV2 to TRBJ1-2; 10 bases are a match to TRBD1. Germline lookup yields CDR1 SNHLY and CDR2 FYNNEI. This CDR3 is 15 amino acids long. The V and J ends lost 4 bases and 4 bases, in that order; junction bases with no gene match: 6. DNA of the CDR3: TGTGCCAGCAGTGGGGACAGGGGTGAAGGCTATGGCTACACCTTC. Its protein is CASSGDRGEGYGYTF. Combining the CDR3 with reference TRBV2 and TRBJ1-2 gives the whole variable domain EPEVTQTPSHQVTQMGQEVILRCVPISNHLYFYWYRQILGQKVEFLVSFYNNEISEKSEIFDDQFSVERPDGSNFTLKIRSTKLEDSAMYFCASSGDRGEGYGYTFGSGTRLTVV.

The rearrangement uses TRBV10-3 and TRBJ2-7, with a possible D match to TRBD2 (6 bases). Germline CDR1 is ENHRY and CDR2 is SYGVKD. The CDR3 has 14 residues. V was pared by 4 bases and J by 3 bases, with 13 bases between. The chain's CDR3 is CAISGGVNSYEQYF. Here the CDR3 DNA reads TGTGCCATCAGTGGGGGGGTAAACAGCTACGAGCAGTACTTC.

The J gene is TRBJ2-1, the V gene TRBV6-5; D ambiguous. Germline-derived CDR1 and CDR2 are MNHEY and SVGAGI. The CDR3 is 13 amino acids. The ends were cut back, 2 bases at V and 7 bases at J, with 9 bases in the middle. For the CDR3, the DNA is TGTGCCAGCAGTTACGGCAGACAAAATGAGCAGTTCTTC. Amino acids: CASSYGRQNEQFF.

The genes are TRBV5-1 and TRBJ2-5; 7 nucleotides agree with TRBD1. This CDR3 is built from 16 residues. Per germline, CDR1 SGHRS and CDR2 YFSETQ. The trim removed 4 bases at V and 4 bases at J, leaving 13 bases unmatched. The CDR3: CASSQSTGPGGETQYF. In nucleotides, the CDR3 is TGCGCCAGCAGCCAGAGTACAGGGCCAGGGGGAGAGACCCAGTACTTC.

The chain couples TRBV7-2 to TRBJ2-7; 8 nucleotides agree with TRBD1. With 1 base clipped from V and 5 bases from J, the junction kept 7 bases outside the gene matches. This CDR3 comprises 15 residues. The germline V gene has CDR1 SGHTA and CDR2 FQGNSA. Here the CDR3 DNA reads TGTGCCAGCAGCTTAGTTCCGGACAGGGACCACGAGCAGTACTTC. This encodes CASSLVPDRDHEQYF.

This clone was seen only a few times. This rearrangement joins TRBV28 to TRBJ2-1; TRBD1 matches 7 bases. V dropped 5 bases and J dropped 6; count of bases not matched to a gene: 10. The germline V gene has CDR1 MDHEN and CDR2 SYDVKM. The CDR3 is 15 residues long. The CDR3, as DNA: TGTGCCAGCAGTGATCGACAGGGTCAGCTCAATGAGCAGTTCTTC. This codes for CASSDRQGQLNEQFF.

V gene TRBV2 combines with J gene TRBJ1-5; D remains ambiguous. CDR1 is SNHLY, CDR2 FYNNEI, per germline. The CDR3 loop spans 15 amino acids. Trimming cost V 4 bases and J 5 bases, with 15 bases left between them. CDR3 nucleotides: TGTGCCAGCAGTGGGAAAGGAGCACCCGATCAGCCCCAGCATTTT. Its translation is CASSGKGAPDQPQHF.

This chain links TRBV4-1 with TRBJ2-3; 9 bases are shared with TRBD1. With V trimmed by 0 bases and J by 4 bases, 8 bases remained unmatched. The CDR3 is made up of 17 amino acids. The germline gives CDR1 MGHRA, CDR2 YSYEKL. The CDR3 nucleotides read TGCGCCAGCAGCCAAGAAGGGGGACAGGGTTACGCAGATACGCAGTATTTT. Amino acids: CASSQEGGQGYADTQYF.

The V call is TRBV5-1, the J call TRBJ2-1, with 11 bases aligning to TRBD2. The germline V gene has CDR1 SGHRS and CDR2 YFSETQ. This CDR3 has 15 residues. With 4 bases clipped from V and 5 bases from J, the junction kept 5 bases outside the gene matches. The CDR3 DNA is TGCGCCAGCAGCCCCGGGACTAGCGGTAACAATGAGCAGTTCTTC. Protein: CASSPGTSGNNEQFF.

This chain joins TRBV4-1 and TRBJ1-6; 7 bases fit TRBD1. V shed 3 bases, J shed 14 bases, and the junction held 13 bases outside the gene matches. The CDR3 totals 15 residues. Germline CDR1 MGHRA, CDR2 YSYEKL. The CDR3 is CASSQHGTESVALHF. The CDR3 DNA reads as TGCGCCAGCAGCCAGCACGGGACAGAGAGTGTGGCCCTCCACTTT.

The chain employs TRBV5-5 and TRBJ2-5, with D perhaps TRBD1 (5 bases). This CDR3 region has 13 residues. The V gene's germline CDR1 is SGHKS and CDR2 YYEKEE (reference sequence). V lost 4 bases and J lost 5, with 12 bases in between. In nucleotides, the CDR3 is TGTGCCAGCAGCCCCAGGGTTCAGGAGACCCAGTACTTC. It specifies CASSPRVQETQYF.

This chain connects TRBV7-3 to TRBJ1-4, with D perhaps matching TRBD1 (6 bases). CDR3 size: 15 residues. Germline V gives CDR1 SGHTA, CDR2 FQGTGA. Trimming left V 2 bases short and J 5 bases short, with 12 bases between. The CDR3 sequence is CASSLEGGSNEKLFF. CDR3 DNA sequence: TGTGCCAGCAGCTTAGAAGGGGGATCAAATGAAAAACTGTTTTTT.

The CDR3 reads CASRGTGRNTGELFF. The CDR3, as DNA: TGTGCCAGCAGGGGGACGGGGAGAAACACCGGGGAGCTGTTTTTT. The chain has TRBV14 and TRBJ2-2; TRBD1 or TRBD2 may be the D gene (5 bases each). V was trimmed by 6 bases and J by 2 bases, leaving 13 bases between them. Per the germline V gene, CDR1 is SGHDN and CDR2 is FVKESK. The CDR3 sequence is 15 residues long.

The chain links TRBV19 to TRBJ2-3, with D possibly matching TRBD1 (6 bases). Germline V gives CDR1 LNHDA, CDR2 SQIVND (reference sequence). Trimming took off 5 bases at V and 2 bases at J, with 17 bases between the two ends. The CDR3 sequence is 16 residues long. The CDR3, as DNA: TGTGCCAGTAGTCGACCCCGACAGGCTCCCACAGATACGCAGTATTTT. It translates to CASSRPRQAPTDTQYF.

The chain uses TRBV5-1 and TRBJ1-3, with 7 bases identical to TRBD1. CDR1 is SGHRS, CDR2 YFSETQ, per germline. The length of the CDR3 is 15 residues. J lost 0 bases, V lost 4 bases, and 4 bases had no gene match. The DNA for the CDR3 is TGCGCCAGCAGCCCGACAGGGTCCTCTGGAAACACCATATATTTT. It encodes CASSPTGSSGNTIYF.

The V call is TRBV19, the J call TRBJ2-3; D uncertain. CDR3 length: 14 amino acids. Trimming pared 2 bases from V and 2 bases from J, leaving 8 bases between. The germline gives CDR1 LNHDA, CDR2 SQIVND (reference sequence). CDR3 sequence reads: CASSIRQITDTQYF. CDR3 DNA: TGTGCCAGTAGTATACGGCAGATCACAGATACGCAGTATTTT.

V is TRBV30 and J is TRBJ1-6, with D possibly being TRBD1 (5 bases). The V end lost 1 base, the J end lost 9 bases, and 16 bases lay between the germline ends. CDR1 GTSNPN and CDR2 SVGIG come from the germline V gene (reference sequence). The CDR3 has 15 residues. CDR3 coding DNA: TGTGCCTGGAGTGCCTCCTCAGTGGGGCGTTCACCCCTCCACTTT. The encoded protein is CAWSASSVGRSPLHF.

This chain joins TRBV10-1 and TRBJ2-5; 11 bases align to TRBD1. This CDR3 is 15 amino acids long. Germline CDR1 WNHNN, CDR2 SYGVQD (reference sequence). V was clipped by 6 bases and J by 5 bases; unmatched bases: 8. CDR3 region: CASRDRGHGSETQYF. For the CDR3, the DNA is TGCGCCAGCAGGGACAGGGGGCACGGTTCCGAGACCCAGTACTTC.

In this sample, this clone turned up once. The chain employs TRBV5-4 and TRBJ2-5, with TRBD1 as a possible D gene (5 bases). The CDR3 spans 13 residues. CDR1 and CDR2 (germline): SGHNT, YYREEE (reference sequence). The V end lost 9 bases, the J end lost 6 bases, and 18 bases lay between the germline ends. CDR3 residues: CATSDQPGKTQYF. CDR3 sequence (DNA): TGTGCCACCTCGGACCAGCCAGGGAAGACCCAGTACTTC.

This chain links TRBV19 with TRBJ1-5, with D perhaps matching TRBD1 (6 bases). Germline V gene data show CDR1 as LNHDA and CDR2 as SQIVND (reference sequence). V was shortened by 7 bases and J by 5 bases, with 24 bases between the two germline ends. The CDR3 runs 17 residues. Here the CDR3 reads CASKGMGAPRSDQPQHF. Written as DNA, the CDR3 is TGTGCCAGTAAAGGTATGGGGGCCCCACGGTCCGATCAGCCCCAGCATTTT.

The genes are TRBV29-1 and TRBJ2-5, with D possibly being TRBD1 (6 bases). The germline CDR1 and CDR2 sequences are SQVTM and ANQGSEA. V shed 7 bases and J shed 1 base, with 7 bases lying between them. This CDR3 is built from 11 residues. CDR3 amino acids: CSGGGQETQYF. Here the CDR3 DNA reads TGCAGCGGAGGGGGCCAAGAGACCCAGTACTTC.